The 5 T cell receptor beta chains reported below all come from one sample, sequenced in a study of T cells after yellow fever vaccination. TCRdb reanalysed the 5' RACE reads using MiXCR and keeps one entry per CDR3 protein. The data hold more than 300,000 distinct CDR3 sequences, with about 6.6% observed a single time. Source: PBMCs, taken approximately 40 days after the first yellow fever vaccination. These receptors were obtained from a man between 18 and 29 years old who received the YFV17D yellow fever vaccine.

V is TRBV7-8 and J is TRBJ1-4; D might be TRBD1 (5 bases). The CDR3 runs 16 residues. Trimming stripped 0 bases from V and 0 bases from J, with 8 bases between. The germline CDR1 and CDR2 sequences are SGHVS and FQNEAQ. CDR3 region: CASSLARVATNEKLFF. CDR3 in DNA: TGTGCCAGCAGCTTAGCCAGGGTTGCAACTAATGAAAAACTGTTTTTT.

CDR3 region: CASSPRGTPSSYNEQFF. In DNA, the CDR3 is TGCGCCAGCAGCCCGAGGGGGACTCCGAGCTCCTACAATGAGCAGTTCTTC. J is TRBJ2-1 and V is TRBV5-1; D could derive from TRBD1 or TRBD2 (6 bases each). The germline V gene encodes CDR1 SGHRS and CDR2 YFSETQ. The germline V and J ends were trimmed by 4 bases and 0 bases, with 17 bases remaining between them. This CDR3 is 17 amino acids long.

This clonotype was picked up many times. V is TRBV20-1 and J is TRBJ2-5; no definite D call. Per germline, CDR1 DFQATT and CDR2 SNEGSKA (reference sequence). The CDR3 runs 11 residues. V gave up 2 bases and J gave up 1 base, with 2 bases separating them. CDR3 region: CSARSQETQYF. The CDR3 coding sequence is TGCAGTGCTAGATCCCAAGAGACCCAGTACTTC.

Details on this clonotype: Lacking the conserved final phenylalanine or tryptophan, this CDR3 likely reflects a read error. The DNA is omitted, as the CDR3 cannot be located on it reliably, and the CDR3 follows TCRdb's listing. The chain recombines TRBV21-1 with TRBJ1-2. TRBV21-1 is noted as a pseudogene. The CDR3 contains 9 residues when both ends are counted. CDR3 residues: CASSKGPVA.

This clonotype occurred a few times. The chain is built from TRBV29-1 and TRBJ2-7; 7 bases line up with TRBD1. The V and J ends lost 7 bases and 1 base, in that order; junction bases with no gene match: 10. Germline V gene lookup returns CDR1 SQVTM and CDR2 ANQGSEA. This CDR3 spans 14 amino acids. CDR3 nucleotide sequence: TGCAGCGACAACAGGGGTTGGAAGTCCTACGAGCAGTACGTC. Its translation is CSDNRGWKSYEQYV.